Following are 21 T cell receptor beta chains from one sample sequenced in a study of cytomegalovirus exposure and HLA in healthy donors. TCRdb's copy holds only in-frame clones and misses some; the assay was immunoSEQ multiplex PCR. The sample yields 250,000 to 350,000 clones, roughly 90% seen once. The sample consisted of PBMCs. The receptors come from a woman aged 30 to 39 in good health and CMV-seropositive.

The chain links TRBV30 to TRBJ2-7; D remains unclear. Per germline, CDR1 GTSNPN and CDR2 SVGIG (reference sequence). Trimming left V 5 bases short and J 6 bases short, with 17 bases between. The CDR3 runs to 13 residues. The CDR3 nucleotides are TGTGCCTGGGATACCTCCACGGGTAGCGAGCAGTACTTC. Translating it yields CAWDTSTGSEQYF. Variable domain in full (rest from reference TRBV30 and TRBJ2-7): SQTIHQWPATLVQPVGSPLSLECTVEGTSNPNLYWYRQAAGRGLQLLFYSVGIGQISSEVPQNLSASRPQDRQFILSSKKLLLSDSGFYLCAWDTSTGSEQYFGPGTRLTVT.

The V and J genes are TRBV5-1 and TRBJ2-3; D possibly corresponds to TRBD2 (6 bases). Per germline, CDR1 SGHRS and CDR2 YFSETQ. This CDR3 region has 14 residues. V gave up 7 bases and J gave up 4 bases, with 16 bases separating them. CDR3 amino acids: CASGSSAGSDTQYF. CDR3 nucleotide sequence: TGCGCCAGCGGTTCCTCGGCGGGGTCAGATACGCAGTATTTT. Based on the CDR3 plus reference TRBV5-1 and TRBJ2-3, the full variable domain is KAGVTQTPRYLIKTRGQQVTLSCSPISGHRSVSWYQQTPGQGLQFLFEYFSETQRNKGNFPGRFSGRQFSNSRSEMNVSTLELGDSALYLCASGSSAGSDTQYFGPGTRLTVL.

The chain links TRBV4-2 to TRBJ2-7; a possible D gene is TRBD2 (5 bases). There are 14 residues in the CDR3. With 6 bases removed from V and 6 bases from J, the gap between germline ends came to 18 bases. Germline V gene data show CDR1 as LGHNA and CDR2 as YNFKEQ. CDR3 DNA: TGTGCCAGCAGTCTAGCCGGAGGCACGGGCGAGCAGTACTTC. It yields the protein CASSLAGGTGEQYF.

The chain recombines TRBV28 with TRBJ2-3, with D tentatively TRBD1 (6 bases). Trimming pared 2 bases from V and 4 bases from J, leaving 16 bases between. Germline V gene data show CDR1 as MDHEN and CDR2 as SYDVKM. The CDR3 loop spans 16 amino acids. In DNA, the CDR3 is TGTGCCAGCAGTTTACCTCTGGGGGCCCCATCAGATACGCAGTATTTT. It encodes CASSLPLGAPSDTQYF.

The rearrangement links TRBV10-3 to TRBJ1-2; TRBD1 agrees at 7 bases. Germline V gene sequence: CDR1 ENHRY, CDR2 SYGVKD. V lost 4 bases, J lost 4 bases, and 9 bases stayed unmatched. The CDR3 runs to 15 residues. CDR3 region: CAISVADRASYGYTF. The CDR3 nucleotides read TGTGCCATCAGTGTGGCTGACAGGGCATCCTATGGCTACACCTTC.

The gene calls are TRBV9 and TRBJ2-7, with D tentatively TRBD2 (5 bases). Trimming left V 4 bases short and J 0 bases short, with 14 bases between. The CDR3 extends over 15 amino acids. Germline CDR1 is SGDLS and CDR2 is YYNGEE. The CDR3 DNA reads as TGTGCCAGCAGCAAACGAGATGGGAGCTCCTACGAGCAGTACTTC. Protein sequence: CASSKRDGSSYEQYF.

As concerns this clone: The same CDR3 also results from other DNA sequences found in this sample. The chain couples TRBV28 to TRBJ2-7; D uncertain. Germline CDR1 reads MDHEN; CDR2 reads SYDVKM. V lost 2 bases to trimming and J lost 4 bases, with 3 bases between them. This CDR3 spans 11 amino acids. CDR3 sequence: CASSLGYEQYF. CDR3 nucleotide sequence: TGTGCCAGCAGTTTAGGGTACGAGCAGTACTTC. The full variable domain, with the rest looked up from reference TRBV28 and TRBJ2-7, is DVKVTQSSRYLVKRTGEKVFLECVQDMDHENMFWYRQDPGLGLRLIYFSYDVKMKEKGDIPEGYSVSREKKERFSLILESASTNQTSMYLCASSLGYEQYFGPGTRLTVT.

The chain recombines TRBV7-7 with TRBJ2-5; D may correspond to TRBD1 or TRBD2 (5 bases each). This CDR3 has 16 amino acids. Trimming took 5 bases from V and 2 from J, leaving 18 bases between them. Germline lookup yields CDR1 SSHAT and CDR2 FNYEAQ (reference sequence). CDR3 protein: CASSPAPGTEQETQYF. CDR3 sequence (DNA): TGTGCCAGCAGCCCCGCCCCTGGGACGGAGCAAGAGACCCAGTACTTC.

This clone was recorded only once. This chain connects TRBV30 to TRBJ2-3; no clear D gene. This CDR3 region has 15 residues. CDR1 and CDR2 from the germline V gene are GTSNPN and SVGIG (reference sequence). V was trimmed by 0 bases and J by 0 bases, leaving 10 bases between them. The CDR3 DNA is TGTGCCTGGAGTGTGAGTGGCTCTAGCACAGATACGCAGTATTTT. Translation: CAWSVSGSSTDTQYF.

V is TRBV13 and J is TRBJ1-5; 8 nucleotides align to TRBD1. The V gene end was trimmed by 5 bases and the J gene end by 4 bases; junction bases not matched to a gene: 7. The CDR3 has 15 residues. Looked up from germline, CDR1 is PRHDT and CDR2 is FYEKMQ (reference sequence). The CDR3 is CASSQGQGGNQPQHF. Written as DNA, the CDR3 is TGTGCCAGCAGCCAAGGACAGGGCGGGAATCAGCCCCAGCATTTT.

The chain recombines TRBV28 with TRBJ1-5; D unresolved. This CDR3 is 15 amino acids long. Germline CDR1 and CDR2: MDHEN and SYDVKM. Trimming left V 3 bases short and J 7 bases short, with 16 bases between. The CDR3 DNA reads TGTGCCAGCAGTTTCGGGCGGGCAGGAGGGCAGCCCCAGCATTTT. Residues: CASSFGRAGGQPQHF.

The rearrangement links TRBV5-1 to TRBJ2-7, with D possibly being TRBD1 or TRBD2 (5 bases each). The V gene lost 4 bases and the J gene lost 2 bases, with 13 bases spanning the gap. This CDR3 comprises 14 residues. Per the germline V gene, CDR1 is SGHRS and CDR2 is YFSETQ. Written as DNA, the CDR3 is TGCGCCAGCAGCCCTGGGCGAGGGGCCTACGAGCAGTACTTC. Translation: CASSPGRGAYEQYF.

The chain joins TRBV28 to TRBJ2-3; D gene unclear. From germline, CDR1 is MDHEN and CDR2 SYDVKM. Deletions cut 2 bases from V and 0 bases from J, with 21 bases between. The CDR3 has 19 amino acids. CDR3 DNA sequence: TGTGCCAGCAGTTTACGCCGGCGACTTGCCCTCGACAGCACAGATACGCAGTATTTT. Amino acids: CASSLRRRLALDSTDTQYF.

This clone appeared once. V gene TRBV6-1 combines with J gene TRBJ2-7; D may be TRBD1 or TRBD2 (6 bases each). The germline V and J ends were trimmed by 8 bases and 5 bases, with 22 bases remaining between them. The CDR3 loop spans 15 amino acids. Germline V gene sequence: CDR1 MNHNS, CDR2 SASEGT. DNA of the CDR3: TGTGCCAGCTATAATTGGGGGGCGCGAAGGGACGAGCAGTACTTC. Its translation is CASYNWGARRDEQYF.

Concerning this clone itself: Germline is not matched at one junction end, which may reflect a read error. The chain joins TRBV7-2 to TRBJ1-1; perhaps TRBD1 as D (5 bases). The CDR3 is made up of 14 amino acids. Looked up from germline, CDR1 is SGHTA and CDR2 is FQGNSA. CDR3 nucleotide sequence: TGTGCCAGCAGCTTAGTTCAGGGACGAACTGATGCTTTCTTT. This translates into CASSLVQGRTDAFF.

This clone came up many times. This chain connects TRBV15 to TRBJ2-7, with 8 bases that match TRBD1. The CDR3 is 14 residues long. V shed 3 bases, J shed 5 bases, and the junction held 6 bases outside the gene matches. The germline gives CDR1 LNHNV, CDR2 YYDKDF (reference sequence). For the CDR3, the DNA is TGTGCCACCAGCAGCCGAGTGACAGGGGACGAGCAGTACTTC. This sequence encodes CATSSRVTGDEQYF.

The CDR3 DNA reads as TGTGCCAGCAGCACGACTCCCACGGGCGAAAAACTGTTTTTT. Its protein product is CASSTTPTGEKLFF. The V and J genes are TRBV7-9 and TRBJ1-4, with D unresolved. Trimming removed 5 bases at V and 8 bases at J, with 15 bases between. The germline V gene has CDR1 SEHNR and CDR2 FQNEAQ (reference sequence). This CDR3 has 14 residues.

The CDR3 DNA sequence: TGCGCCAGCAGCTTGGGCGGTACAGCTAACTATGGCTACACCTTC. Translated: CASSLGGTANYGYTF. The rearrangement links TRBV5-1 to TRBJ1-2; D not certain. V dropped 0 bases and J dropped 0 bases, with 9 bases sitting between them. This CDR3 region has 15 residues. Germline V gene sequence: CDR1 SGHRS, CDR2 YFSETQ.

The chain uses TRBV4-3 and TRBJ1-4, with D maybe TRBD1 (5 bases). V gave up 1 base and J gave up 8 bases, with 11 bases separating them. The CDR3 is made up of 14 amino acids. Germline V gene data show CDR1 as LGHNA and CDR2 as YSLEER. This chain's CDR3 is CASSQGGVGEKLFF. Written as DNA, the CDR3 is TGCGCCAGCAGCCAAGGGGGGGTTGGGGAAAAACTGTTTTTT.

A few counts support this clone. The chain links TRBV19 to TRBJ1-5; no clear D gene. CDR1 LNHDA and CDR2 SQIVND come from the germline V gene (reference sequence). V lost 4 bases and J lost 5, with 3 bases in between. CDR3 length: 11 residues. CDR3: CASSTDQPQHF. CDR3 coding DNA: TGTGCCAGTAGTACGGATCAGCCCCAGCATTTT.

This rearrangement joins TRBV5-1 to TRBJ1-1, with 9 nucleotides matching TRBD1. The CDR3 is 19 amino acids. Trimming took 4 bases from V and 2 from J; bases not matched to a gene: 18. Germline V gene data show CDR1 as SGHRS and CDR2 as YFSETQ. The CDR3, as DNA: TGCGCCAGCAGCCCCGTCAGGGACAGGGAGTTTTATGAAAACACTGAAGCTTTCTTT. Translated, it gives CASSPVRDREFYENTEAFF.